What follows describes a single T cell receptor beta chain. Trimming stripped 4 bases from V and 1 base from J, with 7 bases between. The CDR3 has 12 amino acids. Germline CDR1 and CDR2: GTSNPN and SVGIG (reference sequence). Methods used by the authors: Nucleated cell counts were estimated from reference gene primer amplification. Sequencing was performed with immunoSEQ multiplex PCR; in TCRdb, only in-frame clones are kept and a portion is missing. V and J calls and clone size are as listed in that table; D and trimming were resolved from the DNA. The data contain about 150,000 clones, 82% of them singletons. These data come from a study of blood T cell repertoires in COVID-19. Study-level information: Samples representing acute and convalescent COVID-19 were sourced from the United States, Italy and Spain. In each case, the material was cDNA or gDNA derived from T cells, B-cell-depleted T cells, or PBMCs.

J is TRBJ1-2 and V is TRBV30; D is ambiguous. This TCR derives from a human donor with acute or convalescent COVID-19. The donor label of this sample is uncertain. The sample consisted of peripheral blood. Here the CDR3 DNA reads TGTGCCTGGATGGGCAGTAACTATGGCTACACCTTC. Its protein product is CAWMGSNYGYTF. The full variable domain, completed using reference TRBV30 and TRBJ1-2, is SQTIHQWPATLVQPVGSPLSLECTVEGTSNPNLYWYRQAAGRGLQLLFYSVGIGQISSEVPQNLSASRPQDRQFILSSKKLLLSDSGFYLCAWMGSNYGYTFGSGTRLTVV.